The sequence of this T cell receptor beta chain was determined in a study of T cell changes during pregnancy in multiple sclerosis (dated by TCRdb to the late 2010s). Background for the entire study: The study examined how the T cell repertoire changed over the course of pregnancy in women with multiple sclerosis.

The library was generated by the immunoSEQ multiplex PCR assay. This immuneACCESS table, as held by TCRdb, lists in-frame sequences with V and J called but not all clones. Of the missing ones, under half trace to an unresolved V gene in checked studies; the others have no known cause. The sample table records fewer than 80,000 clones; more than 70% of these occur just once. About 0.9% of the sample is taken by the ten largest. About this clone itself: It has no known antigen specificity. Base qualities are missing; no much larger clone stands one base away.

CDR1 and CDR2 are read off the germline V gene as KGHSH and LQKENI. Including the terminal cysteine and phenylalanine, the CDR3 comprises 15 residues. The retained sequence is limited to the CDR3, 45 bases, with the frame set at the first base. Trimming removed 3 bases from V and 0 bases from J, leaving 11 bases between the germline ends. This receptor chain uses TRBV18 and TRBJ1-1; there is no confident call for the D gene. This TCR was recovered from a female donor in good health, enrolled as a control in a pregnancy study. This material consisted of peripheral blood, taken in the first trimester of pregnancy. The DNA is TGTGCCAGCTCACCCCCACTAGGGTTGAACACTGAAGCTTTCTTT. The encoded protein is CASSPPLGLNTEAFF. The CDR3, completed at both ends by the reference TRBV18 and TRBJ1-1 genes, gives the full variable domain NAGVMQNPRHLVRRRGQEARLRCSPMKGHSHVYWYRQLPEEGLKFMVYLQKENIIDESGMPKERFSAEFPKEGPSILRIQQVVRGDSAAYFCASSPPLGLNTEAFFGQGTRLTVV.